Presented here are 25 T cell receptor beta chains from one specimen sequenced in a study of OX40 agonist ivuxolimab in advanced cancers. Data came from immunoSEQ multiplex PCR; TCRdb stores just in-frame clones and leaves some out. The table lists 10,000 to 15,000 clones, roughly 90% of them singletons, with roughly 73% in the top ten. The sample consisted of CD4+ or CD8+ T cells sorted from blood, taken in a trial of the OX40 agonist ivuxolimab. Every receptor here comes from an adult with an advanced solid tumor such as melanoma, head and neck, liver or kidney cancer.

The chain joins TRBV6-5 to TRBJ1-6; 7 bases fit TRBD1. V was pared by 2 bases and J by 8 bases, with 3 bases of the junction left unmatched. Germline V gene sequence: CDR1 MNHEY, CDR2 SVGAGI. CDR3 length: 14 amino acids. The DNA for the CDR3 is TGTGCCAGCAGTTACGGGACAGTGTATTCACCCCTCCACTTT. This sequence encodes CASSYGTVYSPLHF.

The CDR3 spells CASSLLAGGRETQYF. The CDR3 DNA reads as TGTGCCAGCAGCTTGCTAGCGGGGGGGCGTGAGACCCAGTACTTC. The rearrangement joins TRBV5-6 to TRBJ2-5; 12 nucleotides match TRBD2. V trimming: 1 base; J trimming: 5 bases; junction bases outside the gene matches: 3. The germline V gene has CDR1 SGHDT and CDR2 YYEEEE. CDR3 length equals 15 residues.

This sequence joins TRBV7-6 and TRBJ2-7, with D perhaps matching TRBD2 (6 bases). V was cut by 0 bases and J by 0 bases, with 6 bases left in between. The CDR3 covers 14 residues. Germline V CDR1 and CDR2: SGHVS, FNYEAQ. The CDR3 spells CASSLAAGSYEQYF. As DNA, the CDR3 is TGTGCCAGCAGCTTAGCAGCGGGCTCCTACGAGCAGTACTTC.

The chain couples TRBV11-2 to TRBJ2-7; D gene unclear. Germline lookup yields CDR1 SGHAT and CDR2 FQNNGV. The V gene lost 7 bases and the J gene lost 3 bases, with 7 bases spanning the gap. The CDR3 extends over 11 amino acids. CDR3 region: CASTWGYEQYF. CDR3 nucleotides: TGTGCCAGCACCTGGGGCTACGAGCAGTACTTC.

The CDR3 nucleotides read TGTGCCAGCAGCAAAACCCAAGAGACCCAGTACTTC. It translates to CASSKTQETQYF. The rearrangement links TRBV11-2 to TRBJ2-5; D is uncertain. The germline CDR1 and CDR2 sequences are SGHAT and FQNNGV. V lost 5 bases and J lost 1, with 5 bases in between. The CDR3 consists of 12 residues.

The V gene is TRBV15, the J gene TRBJ2-7; no definite D call. The V end lost 3 bases, the J end lost 3 bases, and 9 bases lay between the germline ends. The V gene's germline CDR1 is LNHNV and CDR2 YYDKDF (reference sequence). The CDR3 has 13 residues. The CDR3 is CATSSPQGYEQYF. The CDR3 nucleotides read TGTGCCACCAGCAGCCCGCAAGGCTACGAGCAGTACTTC.

The gene calls are TRBV7-9 and TRBJ2-5, with D possibly being TRBD2 (6 bases). The CDR3 runs to 13 residues. The germline CDR1 and CDR2 sequences are SEHNR and FQNEAQ (reference sequence). Trimming pared 3 bases from V and 3 bases from J, leaving 8 bases between. CDR3 residues: CASSFGGKETQYF. DNA for the CDR3: TGTGCCAGCAGCTTTGGGGGGAAAGAGACCCAGTACTTC.

V gene TRBV27 combines with J gene TRBJ2-7; 9 positions agree with TRBD1. J gave up 2 bases and V 5 bases, and 4 bases lay outside the gene matches. The germline V gene has CDR1 MNHEY and CDR2 SMNVEV (reference sequence). There are 14 residues in the CDR3. CDR3 sequence reads: CASSRQGGAYEQYF. CDR3 DNA: TGTGCCAGCAGTAGACAGGGGGGTGCCTACGAGCAGTACTTC.

The chain joins TRBV9 to TRBJ2-7; weak D call: TRBD1 (6 bases). This CDR3 spans 15 amino acids. V dropped 3 bases and J dropped 3 bases, with 16 bases sitting between them. Germline-derived CDR1 and CDR2 are SGDLS and YYNGEE. The chain's CDR3 is CASSATTGTYYEQYF. Here the CDR3 DNA reads TGTGCCAGCAGCGCTACCACCGGGACATACTACGAGCAGTACTTC.

The chain links TRBV4-1 to TRBJ2-7; D is possibly TRBD1 (6 bases). V was shortened by 1 base and J by 0 bases, with 13 bases between the two germline ends. The CDR3 extends over 16 amino acids. The V gene's germline CDR1 is MGHRA and CDR2 YSYEKL. CDR3 residues: CASSQVMTGSSYEQYF. CDR3 nucleotides: TGCGCCAGCAGCCAAGTTATGACAGGAAGCTCCTACGAGCAGTACTTC.

This chain uses TRBV10-3 with TRBJ2-7; 10 bases match TRBD1. The CDR3 is 14 residues long. Looked up from germline, CDR1 is ENHRY and CDR2 is SYGVKD. V gave up 5 bases and J gave up 4 bases; unmatched junction bases: 5. DNA for the CDR3: TGTGCCATCAGTCAAGGACAGGGGGGATACGAGCAGTACTTC. Translated: CAISQGQGGYEQYF.

This clone was detected a few times. V and J are TRBV30 and TRBJ1-1; TRBD1 is a possible D gene (6 bases). The germline V gene has CDR1 GTSNPN and CDR2 SVGIG (reference sequence). V lost 1 base and J 1 base, leaving 10 bases between the germline ends. This CDR3 has 14 amino acids. The CDR3 sequence is CAWSAGAGNTEAFF. The CDR3 DNA sequence: TGTGCCTGGAGTGCAGGGGCCGGGAACACTGAAGCTTTCTTT.

The J gene is TRBJ2-7, the V gene TRBV6-5; D perhaps matches TRBD2 (6 bases). Germline CDR1 and CDR2: MNHEY and SVGAGI. The CDR3 loop spans 14 amino acids. With 2 bases removed from V and 3 bases from J, the gap between germline ends came to 11 bases. The CDR3 bases are TGTGCCAGCAGTTACGGGGGAGGTGACTACGAGCAGTACTTC. Amino acid sequence: CASSYGGGDYEQYF.

V is TRBV27 and J is TRBJ1-3, with unresolved D. Germline CDR1 reads MNHEY; CDR2 reads SMNVEV (reference sequence). V was cut by 2 bases and J by 0 bases, with 8 bases left in between. The CDR3 runs to 15 residues. The CDR3 here is CASSLAPSSGNTIYF. Written as DNA, the CDR3 is TGTGCCAGCAGTTTAGCACCGAGCTCTGGAAACACCATATATTTT.

V and J are TRBV7-9 and TRBJ1-2; D might be TRBD1 (5 bases). Germline CDR1 reads SEHNR; CDR2 reads FQNEAQ (reference sequence). There are 14 residues in the CDR3. Trimming shortened V by 10 bases and J by 0 bases, and 15 bases separated the two germline ends. This CDR3 reads CATTLTETNYGYTF. CDR3 coding DNA: TGTGCCACCACCCTGACAGAAACTAACTATGGCTACACCTTC.

This clone appeared once. The V gene is TRBV30, the J gene TRBJ1-3, with D hard to call. The V end was cut by 0 bases, the J end by 8 bases, with 11 bases between. The CDR3 is made up of 13 amino acids. Per germline, CDR1 GTSNPN and CDR2 SVGIG (reference sequence). The DNA for the CDR3 is TGTGCCTGGAGTGTCGACGGACCGGACACCATATATTTT. It codes for CAWSVDGPDTIYF.

The chain employs TRBV7-9 and TRBJ2-1; either TRBD1 or TRBD2 may supply D (5 bases each). The CDR3 loop spans 13 amino acids. Germline-derived CDR1 and CDR2 are SEHNR and FQNEAQ (reference sequence). The ends were cut back, 5 bases at V and 9 bases at J, with 14 bases in the middle. The CDR3 DNA is TGTGCCAGCAGCAGAGGGGTCGTCGGTGAGCAGTTCTTC. Translation: CASSRGVVGEQFF.

The gene calls are TRBV25-1 and TRBJ1-1; D ambiguous. The germline CDR1 and CDR2 sequences are MGHDK and SYGVNS. Trimming took off 1 base at V and 6 bases at J, with 9 bases between the two ends. This CDR3 is 13 amino acids long. The CDR3 here is CASSEFSGAEAFF. As DNA, the CDR3 is TGTGCCAGCAGTGAATTTTCTGGGGCTGAAGCTTTCTTT.

The genes are TRBV5-6 and TRBJ2-7; 10 bases align to TRBD2. Germline V CDR1 and CDR2: SGHDT, YYEEEE. V trimming: 4 bases; J trimming: 0 bases; junction bases outside the gene matches: 7. The CDR3 runs to 16 residues. The CDR3 sequence: CASSPLAGVISYEQYF. For the CDR3, the DNA is TGTGCCAGCAGCCCGCTAGCGGGGGTGATCTCCTACGAGCAGTACTTC.

This chain joins TRBV9 and TRBJ2-5; unclear D gene. The CDR3 consists of 14 residues. Trimming left V 0 bases short and J 4 bases short, with 10 bases between. The V gene's germline CDR1 is SGDLS and CDR2 YYNGEE. CDR3 sequence: CASSVGGQRETQYF. The CDR3 nucleotides read TGTGCCAGCAGCGTAGGTGGTCAGAGAGAGACCCAGTACTTC.

V and J are TRBV13 and TRBJ1-6; D perhaps matches TRBD1 (5 bases). Looked up from germline, CDR1 is PRHDT and CDR2 is FYEKMQ (reference sequence). Trimming shortened V by 5 bases and J by 10 bases, and 21 bases separated the two germline ends. This CDR3 comprises 16 residues. CDR3 residues: CASSASPAGRGSPLHF. CDR3 in DNA: TGTGCCAGCAGCGCCTCCCCCGCAGGGAGGGGATCACCCCTCCACTTT.

V and J are TRBV19 and TRBJ2-7, with D perhaps TRBD1 (5 bases). This CDR3 region has 12 residues. V lost 4 bases, J lost 2 bases, and 6 bases lay in between. Germline values: CDR1 LNHDA, CDR2 SQIVND (reference sequence). As DNA, the CDR3 is TGTGCCAGTAGTAAGGGGACCTACGAGCAGTACTTC. Amino acids: CASSKGTYEQYF. The complete variable domain, with remaining parts taken from reference TRBV19 and TRBJ2-7, reads DGGITQSPKYLFRKEGQNVTLSCEQNLNHDAMYWYRQDPGQGLRLIYYSQIVNDFQKGDIAEGYSVSREKKESFPLTVTSAQKNPTAFYLCASSKGTYEQYFGPGTRLTVT.

V and J are TRBV27 and TRBJ1-2, with TRBD1 as a possible D gene (5 bases). This CDR3 comprises 13 residues. Germline V gene lookup returns CDR1 MNHEY and CDR2 SMNVEV (reference sequence). Trimming cost V 6 bases and J 4 bases, with 12 bases left between them. Here the CDR3 reads CASRMGEGYGYTF. DNA for the CDR3: TGTGCCAGCAGGATGGGGGAGGGCTATGGCTACACCTTC.

The rearrangement uses TRBV30 and TRBJ2-7; 7 nucleotides agree with TRBD2. V lost 0 bases to trimming and J lost 0 bases; unmatched junction nucleotides: 8. Germline CDR1 is GTSNPN and CDR2 is SVGIG (reference sequence). The CDR3 consists of 16 residues. CDR3 coding DNA: TGTGCCTGGAGTGTACGAATCGGGGGGATCTCCTACGAGCAGTACTTC. Protein: CAWSVRIGGISYEQYF.

The chain joins TRBV11-2 to TRBJ1-6; no firm D call. This CDR3 region has 19 residues. CDR1 is SGHAT and CDR2 is FQNNGV in the germline V gene. Trimming removed 0 bases at V and 0 bases at J, with 15 bases between. CDR3 loop: CASSLEAEPTDSYNSPLHF. In DNA form, the CDR3 reads TGTGCCAGCAGCTTAGAAGCAGAACCTACGGACTCCTATAATTCACCCCTCCACTTT.